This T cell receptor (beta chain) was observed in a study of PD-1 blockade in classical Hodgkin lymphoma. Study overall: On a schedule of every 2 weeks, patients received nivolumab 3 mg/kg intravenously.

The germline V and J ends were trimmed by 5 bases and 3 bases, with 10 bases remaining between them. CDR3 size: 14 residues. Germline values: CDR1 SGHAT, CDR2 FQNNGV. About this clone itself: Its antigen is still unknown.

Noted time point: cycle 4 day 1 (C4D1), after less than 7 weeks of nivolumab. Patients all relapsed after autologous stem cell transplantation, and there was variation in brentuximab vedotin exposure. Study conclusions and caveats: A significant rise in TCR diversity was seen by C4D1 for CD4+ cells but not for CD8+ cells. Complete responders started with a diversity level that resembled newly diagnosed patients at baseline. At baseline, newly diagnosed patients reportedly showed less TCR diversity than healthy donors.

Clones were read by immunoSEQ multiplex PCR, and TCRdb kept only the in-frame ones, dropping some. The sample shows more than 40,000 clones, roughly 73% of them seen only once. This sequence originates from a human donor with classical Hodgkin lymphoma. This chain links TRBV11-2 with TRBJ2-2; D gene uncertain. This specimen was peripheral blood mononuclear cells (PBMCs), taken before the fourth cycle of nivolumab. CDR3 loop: CASSNGLDTGELFF. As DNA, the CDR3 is TGTGCCAGCAGCAACGGGCTCGACACCGGGGAGCTGTTTTTT.